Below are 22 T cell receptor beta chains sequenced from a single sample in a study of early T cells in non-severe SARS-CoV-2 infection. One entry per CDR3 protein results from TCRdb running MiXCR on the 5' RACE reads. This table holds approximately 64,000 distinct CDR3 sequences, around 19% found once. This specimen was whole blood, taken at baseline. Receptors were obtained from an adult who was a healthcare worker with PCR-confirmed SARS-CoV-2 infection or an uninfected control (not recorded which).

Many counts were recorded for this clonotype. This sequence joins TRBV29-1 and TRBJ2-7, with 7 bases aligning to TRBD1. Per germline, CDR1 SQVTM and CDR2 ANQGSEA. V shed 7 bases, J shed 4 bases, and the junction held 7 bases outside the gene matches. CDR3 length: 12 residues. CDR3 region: CSAQTGLYEQYF. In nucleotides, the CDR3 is TGCAGCGCCCAGACAGGGCTATACGAGCAGTACTTC.

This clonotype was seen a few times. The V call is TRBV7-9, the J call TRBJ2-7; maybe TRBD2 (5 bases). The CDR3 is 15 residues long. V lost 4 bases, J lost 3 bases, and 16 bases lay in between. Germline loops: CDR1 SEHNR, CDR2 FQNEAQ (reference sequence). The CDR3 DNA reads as TGTGCCAGCAGCTGGCCCCCGGCCGGGGACTACGAGCAGTACTTC. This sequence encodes CASSWPPAGDYEQYF.

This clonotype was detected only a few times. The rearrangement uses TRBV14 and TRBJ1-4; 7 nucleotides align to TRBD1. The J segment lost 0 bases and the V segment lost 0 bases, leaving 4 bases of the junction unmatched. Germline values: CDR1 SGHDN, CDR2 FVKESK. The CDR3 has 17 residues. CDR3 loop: CASSQERRGPTNEKLFF. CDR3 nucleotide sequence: TGTGCCAGCAGCCAAGAACGGAGGGGGCCAACTAATGAAAAACTGTTTTTT.

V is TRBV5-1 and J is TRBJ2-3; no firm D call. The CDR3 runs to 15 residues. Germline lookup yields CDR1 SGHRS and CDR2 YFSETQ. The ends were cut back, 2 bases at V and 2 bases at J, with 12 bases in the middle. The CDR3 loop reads CASSLAPTSTDTQYF. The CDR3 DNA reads TGCGCCAGCAGCTTAGCGCCCACATCCACAGATACGCAGTATTTT.

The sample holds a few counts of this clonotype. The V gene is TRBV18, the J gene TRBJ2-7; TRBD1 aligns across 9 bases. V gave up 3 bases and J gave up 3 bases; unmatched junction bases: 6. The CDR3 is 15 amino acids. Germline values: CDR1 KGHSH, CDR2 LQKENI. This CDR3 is CASSPLGQGGYEQYF. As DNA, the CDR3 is TGTGCCAGCTCACCCTTGGGACAGGGTGGCTACGAGCAGTACTTC.

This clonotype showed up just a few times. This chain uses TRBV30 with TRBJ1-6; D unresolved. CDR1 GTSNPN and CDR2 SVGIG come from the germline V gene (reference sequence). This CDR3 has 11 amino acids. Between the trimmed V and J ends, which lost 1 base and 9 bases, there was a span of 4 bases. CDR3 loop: CAWSEGSPLHF. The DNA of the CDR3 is TGTGCCTGGAGTGAAGGTTCACCCCTCCACTTT.

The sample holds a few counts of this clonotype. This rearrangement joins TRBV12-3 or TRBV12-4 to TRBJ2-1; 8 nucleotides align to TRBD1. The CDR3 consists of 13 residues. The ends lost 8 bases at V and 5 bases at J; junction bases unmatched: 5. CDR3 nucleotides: TGTGCCAGCCGGGGGACAGGAGACAATGAGCAGTTCTTC. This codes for CASRGTGDNEQFF.

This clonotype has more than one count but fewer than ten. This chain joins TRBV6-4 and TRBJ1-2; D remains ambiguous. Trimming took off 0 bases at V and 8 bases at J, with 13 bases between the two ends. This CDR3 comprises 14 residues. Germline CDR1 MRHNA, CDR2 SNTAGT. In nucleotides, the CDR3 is TGTGCCAGCAGTGACTCGACACACCAGGACGGCTACACCTTC. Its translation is CASSDSTHQDGYTF.

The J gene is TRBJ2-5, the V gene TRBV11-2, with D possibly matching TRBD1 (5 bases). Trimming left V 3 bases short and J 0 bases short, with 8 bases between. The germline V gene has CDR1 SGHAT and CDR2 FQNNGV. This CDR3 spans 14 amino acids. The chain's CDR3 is CASSFVQDQETQYF. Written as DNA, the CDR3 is TGTGCCAGCAGCTTTGTACAGGACCAAGAGACCCAGTACTTC.

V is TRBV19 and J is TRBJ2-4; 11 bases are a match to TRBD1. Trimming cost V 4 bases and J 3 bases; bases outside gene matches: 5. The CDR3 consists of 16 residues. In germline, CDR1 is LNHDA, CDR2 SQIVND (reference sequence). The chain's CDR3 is CASSTTGTGGKNIQYF. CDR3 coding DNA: TGTGCCAGTAGTACTACAGGGACAGGGGGCAAAAACATTCAGTACTTC. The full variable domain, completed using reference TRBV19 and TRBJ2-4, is DGGITQSPKYLFRKEGQNVTLSCEQNLNHDAMYWYRQDPGQGLRLIYYSQIVNDFQKGDIAEGYSVSREKKESFPLTVTSAQKNPTAFYLCASSTTGTGGKNIQYFGAGTRLSVL.

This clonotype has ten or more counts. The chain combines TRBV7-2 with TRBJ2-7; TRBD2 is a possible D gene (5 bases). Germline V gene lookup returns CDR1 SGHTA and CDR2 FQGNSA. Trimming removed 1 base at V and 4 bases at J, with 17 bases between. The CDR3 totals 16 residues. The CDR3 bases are TGTGCCAGCAGCTTAGAGTTTAATAGCGAGTTATACGAGCAGTACTTC. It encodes CASSLEFNSELYEQYF.

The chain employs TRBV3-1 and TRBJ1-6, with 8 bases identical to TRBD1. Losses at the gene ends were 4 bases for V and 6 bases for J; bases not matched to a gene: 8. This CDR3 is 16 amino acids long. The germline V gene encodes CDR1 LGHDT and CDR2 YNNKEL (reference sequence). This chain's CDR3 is CASSLLRGLSNSPLHF. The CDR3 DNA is TGTGCCAGCAGCCTTCTCAGGGGGCTTTCTAATTCACCCCTCCACTTT.

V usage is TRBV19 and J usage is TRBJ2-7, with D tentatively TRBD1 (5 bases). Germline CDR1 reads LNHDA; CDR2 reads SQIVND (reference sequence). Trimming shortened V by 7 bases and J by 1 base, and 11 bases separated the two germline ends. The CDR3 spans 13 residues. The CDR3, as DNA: TGTGCCAGTAACTCGGACAAGTCCTACGAGCAGTACTTC. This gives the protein CASNSDKSYEQYF.

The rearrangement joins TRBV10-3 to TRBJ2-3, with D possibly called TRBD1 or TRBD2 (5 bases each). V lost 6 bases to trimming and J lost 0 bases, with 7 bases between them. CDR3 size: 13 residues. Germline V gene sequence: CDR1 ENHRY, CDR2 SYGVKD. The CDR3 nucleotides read TGTGCCATCAGCCGGGACAGCACAGATACGCAGTATTTT. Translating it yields CAISRDSTDTQYF.

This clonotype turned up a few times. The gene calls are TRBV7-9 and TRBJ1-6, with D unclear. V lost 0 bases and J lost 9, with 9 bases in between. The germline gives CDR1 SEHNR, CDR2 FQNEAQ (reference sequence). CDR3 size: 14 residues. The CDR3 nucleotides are TGTGCCAGCAGCTTAGCAGGGATGGGTTCACCCCTCCACTTT. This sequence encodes CASSLAGMGSPLHF.

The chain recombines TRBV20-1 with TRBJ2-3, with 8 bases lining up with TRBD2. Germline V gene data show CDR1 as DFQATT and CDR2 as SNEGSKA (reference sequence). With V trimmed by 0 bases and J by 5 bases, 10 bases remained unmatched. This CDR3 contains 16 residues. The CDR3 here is CSARDSFGGAKDTQYF. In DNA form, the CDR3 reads TGCAGTGCTAGAGATTCTTTCGGGGGGGCCAAAGATACGCAGTATTTT.

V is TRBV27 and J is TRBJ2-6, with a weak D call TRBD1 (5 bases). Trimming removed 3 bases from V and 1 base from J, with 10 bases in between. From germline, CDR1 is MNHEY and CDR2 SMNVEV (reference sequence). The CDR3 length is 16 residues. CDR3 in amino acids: CASSLGQLSGANVLTF. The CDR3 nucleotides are TGTGCCAGCAGTTTGGGGCAACTGTCTGGGGCCAACGTCCTGACTTTC.

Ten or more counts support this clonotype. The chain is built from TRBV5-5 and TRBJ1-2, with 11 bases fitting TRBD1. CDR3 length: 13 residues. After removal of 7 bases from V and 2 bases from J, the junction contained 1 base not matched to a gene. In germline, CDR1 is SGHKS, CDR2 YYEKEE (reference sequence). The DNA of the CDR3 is TGTGCCAGCGGGGACAGGGGGAACTATGGCTACACCTTC. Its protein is CASGDRGNYGYTF.

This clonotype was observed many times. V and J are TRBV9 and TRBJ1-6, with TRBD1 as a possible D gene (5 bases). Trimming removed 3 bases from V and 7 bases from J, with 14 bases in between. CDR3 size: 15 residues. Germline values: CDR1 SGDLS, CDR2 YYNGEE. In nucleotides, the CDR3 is TGTGCCAGCAGCGCCGCAGGGTGGGAGAATTCACCCCTCCACTTT. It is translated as CASSAAGWENSPLHF.

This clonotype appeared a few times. The CDR3 coding sequence is TGTGCCAGCAGCCCGCGGGGTTTTGAGACCCAGTACTTC. This sequence encodes CASSPRGFETQYF. The rearrangement uses TRBV7-2 and TRBJ2-5; D may be TRBD2 (6 bases). The germline V and J ends were trimmed by 5 bases and 5 bases, with 12 bases remaining between them. Germline V gene sequence: CDR1 SGHTA, CDR2 FQGNSA. The CDR3 spans 13 residues.

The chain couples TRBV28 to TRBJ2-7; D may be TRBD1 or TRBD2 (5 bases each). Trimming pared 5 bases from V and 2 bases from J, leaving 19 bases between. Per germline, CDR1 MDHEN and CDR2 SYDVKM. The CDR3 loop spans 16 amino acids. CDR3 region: CASSPPLGRGAYEQYF. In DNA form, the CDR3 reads TGTGCCAGCAGTCCCCCCCTAGGTAGGGGAGCCTACGAGCAGTACTTC.

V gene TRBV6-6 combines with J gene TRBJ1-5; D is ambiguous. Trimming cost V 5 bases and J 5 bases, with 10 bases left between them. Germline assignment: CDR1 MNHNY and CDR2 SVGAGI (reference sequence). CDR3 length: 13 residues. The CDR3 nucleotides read TGTGCCAGCAGTGACCGGGAGGATCAGCCCCAGCATTTT. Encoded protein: CASSDREDQPQHF.